Listed below are T cell receptor beta chains from one sample, sequenced in a study of blood T cell repertoires in COVID-19. Assay used: immunoSEQ multiplex PCR; TCRdb lists only in-frame clones, some missing. The sample consists of 350,000 to 450,000 clones, roughly 89% of them appearing once. The sample consisted of PBMCs or T cells enriched from blood (not recorded which). The receptors originated from a woman in her 30s who had recovered from COVID-19. Each CDR3 is given with its conserved first and last residue. D genes are given only for firm matches.

V gene,J gene,D gene,CDR3 protein
TRBV7-9,TRBJ1-1,.,CASSPPTVLNTEAFF
TRBV19,TRBJ1-1,.,CASSNYRRNTEAFF
TRBV30,TRBJ2-4,.,CAWSASRWGGRAIQYF
TRBV12-3/TRBV12-4,TRBJ1-2,.,CASSLAWSRGYTF
TRBV30,TRBJ2-5,TRBD1,CAWSLGTGGWQETQYF
TRBV7-2,TRBJ1-2,.,CASSPRARQVWDGYTF
TRBV29-1,TRBJ1-1,TRBD1,CSATMGTGGTEAFF
TRBV6-4,TRBJ2-7,TRBD2,CASSVKMTLGGSLYEQYF
TRBV14,TRBJ2-7,.,CASSQNLLREQYF
TRBV2,TRBJ2-5,.,CAIERTGKETQYF
TRBV4-1,TRBJ2-7,TRBD1,CASSQDRGTGLYF
TRBV6-1,TRBJ1-6,.,CASSVVLTGAGISPLHF
TRBV7-6,TRBJ1-5,.,CASSPGSNQPQHF
TRBV7-2,TRBJ2-5,.,CASSLGAKIETQYF
TRBV9,TRBJ1-1,TRBD1,CASSVDPGGSGEAFF
TRBV27,TRBJ2-7,.,CASSFTAMTARSSYEQYF
TRBV6-5,TRBJ2-7,.,CASSYSYREGYEQYF
TRBV18,TRBJ2-5,TRBD1,CASSPPTGGAETQYF
TRBV18,TRBJ2-5,TRBD1,CASSPAGTAKETQYF
TRBV7-6,TRBJ2-3,TRBD2,CASSLDLAGASISTQYF
TRBV5-4,TRBJ2-1,.,CASSSRDTNNEQFF
TRBV10-3,TRBJ1-2,TRBD1,CAISDQQGAGFGYTF
TRBV7-3,TRBJ2-1,TRBD2,CASSSGGNYNEQFF
TRBV6-5,TRBJ2-7,TRBD2,CASIQLAGRYEQYF
TRBV12-5,TRBJ2-7,.,CASGLRLGQIPGEQYF
TRBV10-3,TRBJ2-7,.,CAISESRRTPEIYEQYF
TRBV5-4,TRBJ2-1,.,CASSLAGLGGYNEQFF
TRBV19,TRBJ1-2,TRBD1,CASTRGTDYGYTF
TRBV7-2,TRBJ2-1,TRBD1,CASSPGTGYNEQFF
TRBV5-1,TRBJ2-5,.,CASSFRTEQETQYF
TRBV3-1/TRBV3-2,TRBJ2-7,TRBD2,CASSPPGTSGYEQYF
TRBV29-1,TRBJ1-2,.,CSVAGYYGYTF
TRBV19,TRBJ1-5,TRBD1,CASRGQGSEPQHF
TRBV9,TRBJ2-1,TRBD2,CASSVDVSGAIYNEQFF
TRBV29-1,TRBJ2-1,TRBD2,CSVEPLAEKDNEQFF
TRBV21-1,TRBJ2-7,.,CASSKGTGREQYF
TRBV5-1,TRBJ2-5,TRBD1,CASQTGGGETQYF
TRBV7-6,TRBJ2-5,TRBD1,CASSLAGSGGMGTQYF
TRBV9,TRBJ1-1,TRBD1,CASSFGQGYTKEAFF
TRBV7-3,TRBJ2-3,TRBD2,CASSSAGLAESTDTQYF
TRBV10-2,TRBJ2-7,.,CASSESGRSYEQYF
TRBV5-4,TRBJ1-6,.,CASSLTAEWDSPLHF
TRBV4-3,TRBJ2-2,TRBD1,CASSPGQGSTGELFF
TRBV2,TRBJ1-1,.,CASTGRVEAFF
TRBV7-8,TRBJ2-6,.,CASSWDGGSGANVLTF
TRBV5-4,TRBJ1-1,TRBD1,CASSYGTGSDTEAFF
TRBV9,TRBJ2-5,TRBD2,CASSVLGTSGGETQYF
TRBV27,TRBJ1-1,TRBD1,CASGTTGTTEAFF
TRBV27,TRBJ1-5,.,CASSLSWTDNQPQHF
TRBV11-2,TRBJ2-4,TRBD1,CASSYRGPDIQYF
TRBV2,TRBJ2-2,TRBD2,CASSLLAGGPTGELFF
TRBV28,TRBJ1-2,.,CASRGIGGFPTGPYGYTF
TRBV30,TRBJ2-7,TRBD2,CAWSGASGAPSYEQYF
TRBV28,TRBJ2-5,TRBD2,CASSSTISGAYQETQYF
TRBV6-2/TRBV6-3,TRBJ1-5,TRBD1,CASSPPPYRGGQPQHF
TRBV19,TRBJ2-3,.,CASVSRTDTQYF
TRBV14,TRBJ1-1,.,CASSQEVGGMNTEAFF
TRBV11-2,TRBJ2-5,TRBD2,CASTSGALKETQYF
TRBV3-1/TRBV3-2,TRBJ1-3,TRBD1,CASSPTIRQGAFVYTIYF